This T cell receptor (beta chain) stems from a study of control samples from healthy donors and cancer patients. The germline V and J ends were trimmed by 3 bases and 5 bases, with 9 bases remaining between them. Germline V gene lookup returns CDR1 MNHEY and CDR2 SMNVEV (reference sequence). This CDR3 spans 13 amino acids. This clone was seen a single time. Profiling relied on immunoSEQ multiplex PCR, and the TCRdb table lists in-frame clones only, not all of them. In the table there are over 150,000 clones, 96% of which are singletons. The sequence was obtained from a woman under 40 in good health. The chain recombines TRBV27 with TRBJ2-3; no definite D call. Material for sequencing was blood. The CDR3 region is CASSFSRLDTQYF. In DNA, the CDR3 is TGTGCCAGCAGTTTTTCGAGGTTAGATACGCAGTATTTT.